This T cell receptor (beta chain) was found in a study of blood T cell repertoires in COVID-19. Study in general: The United States, Italy and Spain supplied acute and convalescent COVID-19 samples. Nucleic acid was either cDNA or gDNA, and it came from T cells, B-cell-depleted T cells, or PBMCs.

About this clone: Within the sample, other DNA sequences also encode this same CDR3.

The CDR3 is made up of 12 amino acids. V gave up 6 bases and J gave up 2 bases, with 7 bases separating them. Germline CDR1 and CDR2: MNHEY and SVGAGI. Profiling relied on immunoSEQ multiplex PCR, and the TCRdb table lists in-frame clones only, not all of them. Seen here are 230,000 or so clones, around 83% observed once, and the top ten hold 2% to 2.5%. The chain carries TRBV6-5 and TRBJ1-2; possible D gene TRBD1, 5 bases. Sequencing was performed on peripheral blood. This receptor was obtained from a middle-aged man who had recovered from COVID-19. CDR3 coding DNA: TGTGCCAGCAGCCGACAGAACTATGGCTACACCTTC. Its translation is CASSRQNYGYTF.